One sample yielded the 8 T cell receptor beta chains listed below, sequenced in a study of cytomegalovirus exposure and HLA in healthy donors. With 60 Vbeta and 13 Jbeta primers, the PCR was carried out. Assay: immunoSEQ multiplex PCR; the TCRdb copy retains only in-frame clones and omits some. This table holds about 99,000 clones, around three quarters found once. Source material: PBMCs. The receptors shown here come from a man aged 45-65 years in good health and CMV-seropositive.

The V and J genes are TRBV13 and TRBJ1-6; D not certain. The germline CDR1 and CDR2 sequences are PRHDT and FYEKMQ (reference sequence). CDR3 length: 13 residues. The V end lost 1 base, the J end lost 8 bases, and 6 bases lay between the germline ends. CDR3 sequence (DNA): TGTGCCAGCAGCTTAGACAGAGATTCACCCCTCCACTTT. It is translated as CASSLDRDSPLHF.

The chain uses TRBV27 and TRBJ2-5; possible D gene TRBD1, 6 bases. The V and J ends lost 9 bases and 1 base respectively, with 21 bases between them. The CDR3 runs to 16 residues. Germline CDR1 and CDR2: MNHEY and SMNVEV (reference sequence). CDR3 amino acids: CARPRTDSCPQETQYF. The CDR3 coding sequence is TGTGCCAGGCCTCGGACAGACTCTTGCCCCCAAGAGACCCAGTACTTC.

The chain is built from TRBV6-5 and TRBJ2-4; D unresolved. The CDR3 sequence is 16 residues long. The V end lost 0 bases, the J end lost 0 bases, and 9 bases lay between the germline ends. In germline, CDR1 is MNHEY, CDR2 SVGAGI. The CDR3 sequence is CASSYSVVQAKNIQYF. For the CDR3, the DNA is TGTGCCAGCAGTTACTCAGTCGTACAAGCCAAAAACATTCAGTACTTC.

CDR3 protein: CASSVEGSSNQPQHF. The DNA for the CDR3 is TGTGCCAGCAGCGTAGAAGGGAGTAGCAATCAGCCCCAGCATTTT. The J gene is TRBJ1-5, the V gene TRBV9; D is unclear. Germline assignment: CDR1 SGDLS and CDR2 YYNGEE. V was pared by 0 bases and J by 0 bases, with 7 bases between. The CDR3 length is 15 residues. The full variable domain, with the rest looked up from reference TRBV9 and TRBJ1-5, is DSGVTQTPKHLITATGQRVTLRCSPRSGDLSVYWYQQSLDQGLQFLIQYYNGEERAKGNILERFSAQQFPDLHSELNLSSLELGDSALYFCASSVEGSSNQPQHFGDGTRLSIL.

As concerns this clone: The junction differs from germline at one of its ends, possibly a read error. This chain uses TRBV18 with TRBJ2-7; TRBD2 matches 13 bases. Per the germline V gene, CDR1 is KGHSH and CDR2 is LQKENI. The CDR3 loop spans 14 amino acids. The CDR3 is CASSPGLAGYGQYF. The CDR3 nucleotides are TGTGCCAGCTCACCGGGACTAGCGGGATACGGGCAGTACTTC.

The chain links TRBV28 to TRBJ2-7; D might be TRBD1 (5 bases). Trimming left V 2 bases short and J 4 bases short, with 6 bases between. The CDR3 spans 12 residues. Per germline, CDR1 MDHEN and CDR2 SYDVKM. The CDR3 loop reads CASSLAGYEQYF. The CDR3 DNA follows: TGTGCCAGCAGTTTAGCAGGGTACGAGCAGTACTTC.

This clone showed up just a few times. The rearrangement uses TRBV18 and TRBJ2-3; TRBD1 is a possible D gene (6 bases). CDR3 size: 14 residues. Germline V lookup: CDR1 KGHSH, CDR2 LQKENI. Trimming took off 5 bases at V and 2 bases at J, with 11 bases between the two ends. DNA for the CDR3: TGTGCCAGCTCATTCCAGGGGAACACAGATACGCAGTATTTT. It yields the protein CASSFQGNTDTQYF.

The chain combines TRBV28 with TRBJ1-2; 9 nucleotides align to TRBD1. The CDR3 is 15 amino acids. Germline CDR1 and CDR2: MDHEN and SYDVKM. V was pared by 6 bases and J by 5 bases, with 10 bases of the junction left unmatched. CDR3 amino acids: CASRLQGATSYGYTF. Written as DNA, the CDR3 is TGTGCCAGCAGATTACAGGGGGCGACTTCATATGGCTACACCTTC.